Presented here are 5 T cell receptor beta chains from one specimen sequenced in a study of T cell responses to AZD1222 COVID-19 vaccine. Sequencing used immunoSEQ multiplex PCR; TCRdb keeps in-frame clones, though not all of them. The repertoire holds 200,000 or so clones, roughly 93% seen once, with 9.2% in the top ten. Material: peripheral blood, obtained on day 0 of AZD1222 vaccination. The receptors were sampled from an adult in good health.

The chain uses TRBV27 and TRBJ1-2, with D possibly being TRBD1 (6 bases). V was pared by 5 bases and J by 7 bases, with 8 bases between. Looked up from germline, CDR1 is MNHEY and CDR2 is SMNVEV (reference sequence). This CDR3 has 11 amino acids. Written as DNA, the CDR3 is TGTGCCAGCAGTCGGGGGGCTGGCTACACCTTC. It yields the protein CASSRGAGYTF.

The rearrangement links TRBV27 to TRBJ1-2, with 11 positions matching TRBD1. The CDR3 is made up of 14 amino acids. The V segment lost 0 bases and the J segment 7 bases; nucleotides outside the gene matches: 1. CDR1 MNHEY and CDR2 SMNVEV come from the germline V gene (reference sequence). CDR3 sequence: CASSLSGTGGGYTF. The CDR3 bases are TGTGCCAGCAGTTTATCAGGGACAGGGGGTGGCTACACCTTC.

The V call is TRBV9, the J call TRBJ2-3; TRBD2 matches 10 bases. CDR1 SGDLS and CDR2 YYNGEE come from the germline V gene. The length of the CDR3 is 16 residues. V trimming: 0 bases; J trimming: 5 bases; junction bases outside the gene matches: 6. The CDR3 bases are TGTGCCAGCAGCGTAGCAGCGGGAGGGCCCGGAGATACGCAGTATTTT. Translating it yields CASSVAAGGPGDTQYF.

The chain joins TRBV7-2 to TRBJ2-1, with 10 positions matching TRBD2. Germline V CDR1 and CDR2: SGHTA, FQGNSA. This CDR3 comprises 16 residues. V lost 2 bases to trimming and J lost 9 bases; unmatched junction nucleotides: 10. CDR3 region: CASSLSLASGRGEQFF. In DNA, the CDR3 is TGTGCCAGCAGCTTATCTTTAGCTAGCGGGAGAGGTGAGCAGTTCTTC.

The chain has TRBV3-1 (or the pseudogene TRBV3-2) and TRBJ2-1, with D tentatively TRBD1 (5 bases). Per germline, CDR1 LGHDT and CDR2 YNNKEL (reference sequence). Trimming took off 1 base at V and 10 bases at J, with 14 bases between the two ends. The length of the CDR3 is 14 residues. DNA for the CDR3: TGTGCCAGCAGCCAAGTCGTAGGGGCTGGCGAGCAGTTCTTC. Protein: CASSQVVGAGEQFF.